Listed here are 25 T cell receptor beta chains from one sample, sequenced in a study of blood T cell repertoires in COVID-19. Method: immunoSEQ multiplex PCR; TCRdb's copy keeps in-frame clones and lacks some. Of around 240,000 clones detected, 91% appear once; the ten largest clones hold around 1.3%. Sequenced input: PBMCs or T cells enriched from blood (not recorded which). The receptors were sampled from a human donor in a cohort exposed to, infected with or recovered from COVID-19 (not recorded which). The donor label of this sample is uncertain.

This sequence joins TRBV7-9 and TRBJ2-5; tentatively, D is TRBD2 (5 bases). Germline loops: CDR1 SEHNR, CDR2 FQNEAQ (reference sequence). V was shortened by 5 bases and J by 3 bases, with 10 bases between the two germline ends. The CDR3 contains 13 residues. CDR3 sequence: CASSATSEETQYF. The CDR3 nucleotides read TGTGCCAGCAGCGCTACTAGTGAAGAGACCCAGTACTTC.

This clone was observed once. J is TRBJ1-1 and V is TRBV19; 8 bases match TRBD1. There are 13 residues in the CDR3. CDR1 is LNHDA and CDR2 is SQIVND in the germline V gene (reference sequence). After removal of 5 bases from V and 5 bases from J, the junction contained 4 bases not matched to a gene. CDR3 nucleotides: TGTGCCAGTAGTTCAGGGGGCTTGACTGAAGCTTTCTTT. The encoded protein is CASSSGGLTEAFF.

The V call is TRBV12-3 or TRBV12-4, the J call TRBJ1-2; D possibly corresponds to TRBD1 (6 bases). This CDR3 has 13 residues. Trimming pared 5 bases from V and 6 bases from J, leaving 13 bases between. The CDR3 nucleotides are TGTGCCAGCAGTCAGGGGTTTAAGCATGGCTACACCTTC. Protein: CASSQGFKHGYTF.

The chain couples TRBV6-2 or TRBV6-3 to TRBJ2-3; 11 bases agree with TRBD2. Germline V gene lookup returns CDR1 MNHEY and CDR2 SVGEGT. This CDR3 has 16 residues. V lost 6 bases, J lost 2 bases, and 7 bases stayed unmatched. The CDR3 loop reads CASRPLAGGSTDTQYF. The CDR3 DNA is TGTGCCAGCAGACCTCTAGCGGGGGGTTCCACAGATACGCAGTATTTT.

The rearrangement uses TRBV7-7 and TRBJ2-3; 8 bases agree with TRBD1. Looked up from germline, CDR1 is SSHAT and CDR2 is FNYEAQ (reference sequence). The CDR3 loop spans 15 amino acids. With 3 bases clipped from V and 1 base from J, the junction kept 3 bases outside the gene matches. The CDR3 region has the DNA TGTGCCAGCAGCTTGACAGGGGTCCGCACAGATACGCAGTATTTT. Translating it yields CASSLTGVRTDTQYF.

The chain joins TRBV3-1 (or the pseudogene TRBV3-2) to TRBJ1-1; TRBD1 is a possible D gene (5 bases). The CDR3 contains 15 residues. CDR1 is LGHDT and CDR2 is YNNKEL in the germline V gene (reference sequence). V gave up 2 bases and J gave up 0 bases, with 10 bases separating them. As DNA, the CDR3 is TGTGCCAGCAGCCAAAGGGGAGGGATGAACACTGAAGCTTTCTTT. Its translation is CASSQRGGMNTEAFF.

V usage is TRBV18 and J usage is TRBJ2-2, with D possibly matching TRBD2 (6 bases). V lost 6 bases and J lost 7, with 18 bases in between. This CDR3 is built from 15 residues. Germline CDR1 reads KGHSH; CDR2 reads LQKENI. CDR3 region: CASSIGGAQHGELFF. The DNA for the CDR3 is TGTGCCAGCTCGATAGGAGGGGCGCAACACGGGGAGCTGTTTTTT.

The DNA for the CDR3 is TGCGCCAGCAGCCGTCTGGGAGGGCCCTCCGGCTACACCTTC. Amino acids: CASSRLGGPSGYTF. This chain uses TRBV5-1 with TRBJ1-2; D uncertain. The germline CDR1 and CDR2 sequences are SGHRS and YFSETQ. The CDR3 length is 14 residues. The V end was cut by 4 bases, the J end by 8 bases, with 18 bases between.

The rearrangement uses TRBV18 and TRBJ2-1, with 8 positions matching TRBD2. The CDR3 loop spans 18 amino acids. Losses at the gene ends were 6 bases for V and 6 bases for J; bases not matched to a gene: 19. Per the germline V gene, CDR1 is KGHSH and CDR2 is LQKENI. The CDR3 sequence is CASSGRLRRGASRNEQFF. The CDR3 DNA follows: TGTGCCAGCTCCGGTCGTCTAAGGCGGGGGGCGAGTCGCAATGAGCAGTTCTTC.

This clone was picked up one time. The chain carries TRBV3-1 (or the pseudogene TRBV3-2) and TRBJ2-5, with D possibly matching TRBD2 (6 bases). Trimming pared 0 bases from V and 2 bases from J, leaving 10 bases between. CDR1 is LGHDT, CDR2 YNNKEL, per germline (reference sequence). CDR3 length equals 15 residues. In nucleotides, the CDR3 is TGTGCCAGCAGCCAAGAGGGACTGAGTCAAGAGACCCAGTACTTC. Its protein product is CASSQEGLSQETQYF.

The chain is built from TRBV30 and TRBJ1-6, with 9 bases fitting TRBD1. Germline values: CDR1 GTSNPN, CDR2 SVGIG (reference sequence). The junction had 13 bases not matched to a gene; V was cut back by 1 base and J by 12 bases. This CDR3 is built from 16 residues. The CDR3 protein is CAWSAGETGGGGPLHF. CDR3 sequence (DNA): TGTGCCTGGAGTGCGGGCGAAACAGGGGGCGGAGGACCCCTCCACTTT.

The V gene is TRBV19, the J gene TRBJ2-7; 8 bases fit TRBD1. V gave up 7 bases and J gave up 6 bases; unmatched junction bases: 11. The CDR3 has 14 amino acids. Germline lookup yields CDR1 LNHDA and CDR2 SQIVND (reference sequence). The CDR3 DNA sequence: TGTGCCAGTACCCAGACAGGGGATGGGCCCGAGCAGTACTTC. Translating it yields CASTQTGDGPEQYF.

This chain's CDR3 is CAISSLAGVATQYF. The CDR3 coding sequence is TGTGCCATCAGTTCACTAGCGGGGGTTGCTACGCAGTATTTT. The V and J genes are TRBV10-3 and TRBJ2-3; 11 bases line up with TRBD2. CDR1 is ENHRY, CDR2 SYGVKD, per germline. V trimming: 5 bases; J trimming: 8 bases; junction bases outside the gene matches: 6. This CDR3 spans 14 amino acids.

The gene calls are TRBV30 and TRBJ2-7, with 11 positions matching TRBD1. The junction had 8 bases not matched to a gene; V was cut back by 2 bases and J by 5 bases. From germline, CDR1 is GTSNPN and CDR2 SVGIG (reference sequence). The CDR3 is 15 amino acids. The CDR3 region has the DNA TGTGCCTGGAGTCCCGGGACAGGGGGTTTCGACGAGCAGTACTTC. It is translated as CAWSPGTGGFDEQYF.

The V call is TRBV30, the J call TRBJ1-6; D unclear. Germline V lookup: CDR1 GTSNPN, CDR2 SVGIG (reference sequence). CDR3 length: 16 residues. The ends were cut back, 1 base at V and 5 bases at J, with 15 bases in the middle. CDR3 amino acids: CAWSDPLGRNNSPLHF. DNA of the CDR3: TGTGCCTGGAGTGATCCCCTGGGGAGAAATAATTCACCCCTCCACTTT.

This CDR3 reads CASSERTGGTEAFF. As DNA, the CDR3 is TGTGCCAGCAGCGAGAGAACAGGGGGCACTGAAGCTTTCTTT. The chain couples TRBV7-9 to TRBJ1-1, with 8 bases that match TRBD1. The ends lost 5 bases at V and 4 bases at J; junction bases unmatched: 6. The germline CDR1 and CDR2 sequences are SEHNR and FQNEAQ (reference sequence). This CDR3 has 14 residues.

This chain uses TRBV19 with TRBJ2-7, with TRBD1 matching 9 bases. The V gene's germline CDR1 is LNHDA and CDR2 SQIVND (reference sequence). With 3 bases clipped from V and 2 bases from J, the junction kept 5 bases outside the gene matches. The CDR3 is 15 amino acids. The CDR3 DNA reads as TGTGCCAGTAGTATTTCGGGGGACAGGGCCTACGAGCAGTACTTC. Translated, it gives CASSISGDRAYEQYF.

The rearrangement joins TRBV5-4 to TRBJ1-1; 9 bases agree with TRBD1. Germline V gene data show CDR1 as SGHNT and CDR2 as YYREEE (reference sequence). V dropped 4 bases and J dropped 4; count of bases not matched to a gene: 8. The CDR3 contains 15 residues. The CDR3 reads CASSRDRVIATEAFF. CDR3 coding DNA: TGTGCCAGCAGCCGGGACAGGGTGATAGCCACTGAAGCTTTCTTT. The full variable domain, completed using reference TRBV5-4 and TRBJ1-1, is ETGVTQSPTHLIKTRGQQVTLRCSSQSGHNTVSWYQQALGQGPQFIFQYYREEENGRGNFPPRFSGLQFPNYSSELNVNALELDDSALYLCASSRDRVIATEAFFGQGTRLTVV.

This clone has more than one count but fewer than ten. The chain has TRBV19 and TRBJ1-5; a weak D match, TRBD1 (6 bases). V was pared by 3 bases and J by 0 bases, with 15 bases between. The CDR3 runs to 17 residues. CDR1 and CDR2 from the germline V gene are LNHDA and SQIVND (reference sequence). CDR3 DNA: TGTGCCAGTAGTATGACCCGGGACAACCCTAGCAATCAGCCCCAGCATTTT. Its protein is CASSMTRDNPSNQPQHF.

This clone occurred once. The rearrangement links TRBV28 to TRBJ1-4; possibly TRBD1 for D (5 bases). Germline V gene data show CDR1 as MDHEN and CDR2 as SYDVKM. CDR3 length: 12 amino acids. V gave up 3 bases and J gave up 10 bases, with 9 bases separating them. CDR3 DNA: TGTGCCAGCAGTTTGGGAAGGGGAAAACTGTTTTTT. Its protein product is CASSLGRGKLFF.

The chain joins TRBV10-3 to TRBJ1-2, with a possible D match to TRBD1 (5 bases). CDR3 length: 13 amino acids. V was clipped by 2 bases and J by 8 bases, with 12 bases between them. In germline, CDR1 is ENHRY, CDR2 SYGVKD. The CDR3 DNA reads as TGTGCCATCAGTGAGAAGGGGTCTGGCGGCTACACCTTC. Amino acids: CAISEKGSGGYTF.

This chain links TRBV6-5 with TRBJ1-2; 7 positions agree with TRBD1. Germline lookup yields CDR1 MNHEY and CDR2 SVGAGI. Germline trimming cut 8 bases from V and 4 bases from J; bases unmatched to any gene: 4. There are 12 residues in the CDR3. CDR3 sequence (DNA): TGTGCCAGCCAGACAGGGACCTATGGCTACACCTTC. This codes for CASQTGTYGYTF.

This sequence joins TRBV9 and TRBJ1-4; D is unresolved. Germline V gene sequence: CDR1 SGDLS, CDR2 YYNGEE. The ends were cut back, 0 bases at V and 8 bases at J, with 8 bases in the middle. This CDR3 region has 13 residues. For the CDR3, the DNA is TGTGCCAGCAGCGTAGGGCAGGTCGAAAAACTGTTTTTT. Residues: CASSVGQVEKLFF.

This rearrangement joins TRBV9 to TRBJ1-2, with 8 bases aligning to TRBD1. V shed 3 bases and J 6 bases; nucleotides not matched to a gene: 4. Germline-derived CDR1 and CDR2 are SGDLS and YYNGEE. This CDR3 region has 13 residues. This CDR3 reads CASSARTGNGYTF. The CDR3 DNA is TGTGCCAGCAGCGCACGGACAGGGAATGGCTACACCTTC.

This clone showed up just a few times. CDR3 sequence: CASSPGQVGVDTEAFF. The CDR3 DNA is TGTGCCAGCAGCCCGGGACAGGTCGGTGTCGACACTGAAGCTTTCTTT. J is TRBJ1-1 and V is TRBV7-9; 8 bases map to TRBD1. The germline CDR1 and CDR2 sequences are SEHNR and FQNEAQ (reference sequence). V lost 5 bases, J lost 3 bases, and 11 bases stayed unmatched. The CDR3 is made up of 16 amino acids.